This TCR beta chain was profiled in a study of vaccination effects on CD4 cells after COVID-19. Study-level results: The study had few convalescent patients and no early post-infection timepoints. Cross-reaction with common cold coronaviruses was seen in only 1 of 255 vaccine-induced clones from healthy vaccinees.

The V gene's germline CDR1 is MNHEY and CDR2 SMNVEV (reference sequence). This CDR3 has 13 residues. The V end was cut by 7 bases, the J end by 1 base, with 10 bases between. Antigen-specific CD4+ T cells were expanded (with viral peptide pools) by the ViraFEST assay ahead of sequencing. The culture ran for 10 days, and then CD4+ T cells were isolated. All vaccine recipients tested negative for nucleocapsid antibodies and had never contracted SARS-CoV-2 infection. Assay: immunoSEQ multiplex PCR; the TCRdb copy retains only in-frame clones and omits some. The data contain about 43,000 clones, around 76% of them singletons. About this clone: Its antigen is as yet unknown.

The material was CD4+ T cells from PBMCs cultured with SARS-CoV-2 spike peptides, obtained before COVID-19 vaccination. The chain combines TRBV27 with TRBJ1-2; tentatively, D is TRBD1 (5 bases). The receptor was derived from a human donor who received a COVID-19 vaccine. The CDR3 here is CASTADSNYGYTF. The CDR3 region has the DNA TGTGCCAGCACTGCTGACAGTAACTATGGCTACACCTTC.